The TCR beta chain described here comes from a study of blood T cells in healthy people across ages. A second PCR of 7 to 11 cycles used a sample-barcoded 5' primer and a J-beta primer mix. TCRdb re-called the 5' RACE reads with MiXCR, one entry per CDR3 protein. Of about 1.6 million distinct CDR3 sequences listed, 30% to 35% were seen once; the top ten hold roughly 12%. In terms of origin and age, donors were healthy Caucasian individuals from Russia aged roughly 6 to 95. In germline, CDR1 is DFQATT, CDR2 SNEGSKA (reference sequence). This CDR3 has 14 residues. The V gene lost 3 bases and the J gene lost 6 bases, with 16 bases spanning the gap.

The chain carries TRBV20-1 and TRBJ2-3, with D perhaps matching TRBD2 (6 bases). The origin of this receptor is a woman aged 25 to 39 in good health. The specimen was blood. CDR3 loop: CSASGGKPADTQYF. CDR3 DNA: TGCAGTGCTAGCGGGGGAAAACCCGCGGATACGCAGTATTTT.